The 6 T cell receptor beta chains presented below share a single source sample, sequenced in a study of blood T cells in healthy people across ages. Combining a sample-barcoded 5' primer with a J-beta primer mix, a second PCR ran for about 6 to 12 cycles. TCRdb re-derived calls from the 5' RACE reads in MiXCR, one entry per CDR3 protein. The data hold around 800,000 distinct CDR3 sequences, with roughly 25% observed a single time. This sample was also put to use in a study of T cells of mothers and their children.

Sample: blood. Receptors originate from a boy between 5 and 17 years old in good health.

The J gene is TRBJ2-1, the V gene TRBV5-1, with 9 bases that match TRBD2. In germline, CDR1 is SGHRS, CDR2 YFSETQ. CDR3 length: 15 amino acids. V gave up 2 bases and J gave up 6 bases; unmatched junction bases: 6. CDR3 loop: CASSFISSGVNEQFF. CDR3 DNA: TGCGCCAGCAGCTTTATCTCTAGCGGGGTCAATGAGCAGTTCTTC.

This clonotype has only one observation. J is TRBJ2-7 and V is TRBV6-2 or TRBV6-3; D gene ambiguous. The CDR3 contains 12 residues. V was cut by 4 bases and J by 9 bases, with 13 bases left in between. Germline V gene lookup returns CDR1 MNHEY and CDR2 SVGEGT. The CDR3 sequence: CASSFTLGVQYF. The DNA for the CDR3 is TGTGCCAGCAGTTTTACCCTCGGCGTGCAGTACTTC.

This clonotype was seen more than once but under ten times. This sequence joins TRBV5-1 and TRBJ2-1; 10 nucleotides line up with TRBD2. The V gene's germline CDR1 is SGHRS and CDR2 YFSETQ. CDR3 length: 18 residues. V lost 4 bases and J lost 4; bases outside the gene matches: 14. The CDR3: CASSIGLAARAGYNEQFF. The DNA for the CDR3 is TGCGCCAGCAGCATAGGACTAGCGGCAAGGGCGGGGTACAATGAGCAGTTCTTC.

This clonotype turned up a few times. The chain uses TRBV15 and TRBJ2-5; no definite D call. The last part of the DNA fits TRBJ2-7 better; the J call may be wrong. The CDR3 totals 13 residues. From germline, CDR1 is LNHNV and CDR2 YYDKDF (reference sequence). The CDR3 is CATSNAPDGEQYF. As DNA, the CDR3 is TGTGCCACCAGCAACGCCCCCGATGGCGAGCAGTACTTC.

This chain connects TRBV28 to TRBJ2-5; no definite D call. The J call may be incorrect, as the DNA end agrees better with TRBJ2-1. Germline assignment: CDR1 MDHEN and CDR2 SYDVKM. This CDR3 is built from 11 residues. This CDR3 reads CASSDRNEQFF. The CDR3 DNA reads TGTGCCAGCAGCGATCGAAATGAGCAGTTCTTC.

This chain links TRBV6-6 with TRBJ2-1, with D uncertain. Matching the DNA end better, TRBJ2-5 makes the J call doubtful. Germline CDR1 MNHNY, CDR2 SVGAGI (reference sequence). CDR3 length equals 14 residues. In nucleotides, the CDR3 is TGTGCCAGCAGTTACTCGACTGGGATGAAGACCCAGTACTTC. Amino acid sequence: CASSYSTGMKTQYF.